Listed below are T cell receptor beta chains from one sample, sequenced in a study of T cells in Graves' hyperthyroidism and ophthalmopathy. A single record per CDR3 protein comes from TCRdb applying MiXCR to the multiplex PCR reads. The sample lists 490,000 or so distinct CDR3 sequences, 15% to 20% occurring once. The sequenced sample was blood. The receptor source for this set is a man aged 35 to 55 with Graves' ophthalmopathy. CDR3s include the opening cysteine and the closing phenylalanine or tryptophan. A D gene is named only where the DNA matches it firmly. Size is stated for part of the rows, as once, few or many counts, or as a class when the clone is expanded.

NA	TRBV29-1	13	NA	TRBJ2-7	CSVEVGETYEQYF
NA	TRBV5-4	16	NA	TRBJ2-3	CASSLVAVRSTDTQYF
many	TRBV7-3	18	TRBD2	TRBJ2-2	CASSSWPGGESNTGELFF
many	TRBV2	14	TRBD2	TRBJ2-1	CASIGLETYNEQFF
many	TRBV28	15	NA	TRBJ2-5	CASTARGGGMETQYF
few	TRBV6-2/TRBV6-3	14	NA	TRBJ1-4	CASSYSRVNEKLFF
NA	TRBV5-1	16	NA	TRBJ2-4	CASSLIPGIRQNIQYF
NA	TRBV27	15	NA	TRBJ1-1	CASSFYGGAGTEAFF
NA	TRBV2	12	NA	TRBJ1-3	CASSERLNTIYF
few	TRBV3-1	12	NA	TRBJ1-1	CASSQTRREAFF
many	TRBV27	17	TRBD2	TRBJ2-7	CASRQGLAGGGSYEQYF
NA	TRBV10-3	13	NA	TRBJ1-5	CAIRYSENQPQHF
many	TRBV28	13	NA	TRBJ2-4	CASTSLAKNIQYF
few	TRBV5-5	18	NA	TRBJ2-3	CASSLGPGGPRGTDTQYF
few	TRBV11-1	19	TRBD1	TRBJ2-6	CASSLSSFGQGAGANVLTF
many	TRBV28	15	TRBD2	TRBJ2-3	CASRTSGRGTDTQYF